The clone carrying this TCR beta chain was found many times. Time point noted: after trial treatment. Treatment: LDRT plus nivolumab, ipilimumab, low-dose cyclophosphamide and aspirin (RACIN trial). This entry comes from a study of low-dose radiotherapy and immunotherapy resistance in tumors. Study at large: Cohort 1 was given 0.5 Gy fractions every 2 weeks, 6.5 Gy in total.

Priming of first-strand cDNA relied on TRAV- and TRBV-specific primers (covering alpha and beta chains). It was with a constant-region primer and a V-primer adapter that TCRs were amplified over around 18 PCR cycles. Via MiXCR, TCRdb re-called the reads, giving one row per CDR3 protein. The table records some 57,000 distinct CDR3 sequences, 23% of them present only once. Germline-derived CDR1 and CDR2 are SGHRS and YFSETQ. The CDR3 length is 16 residues. V was shortened by 0 bases and J by 0 bases, with 13 bases between the two germline ends. The chain carries TRBV5-1 and TRBJ2-7, with unresolved D. Sequencing used PBMCs, obtained after low-dose radiotherapy plus immunotherapy. This sequence originates from a male donor with prostate cancer. DNA for the CDR3: TGCGCCAGCAGCTTGGATCCTTCGGCGAGCTCCTACGAGCAGTACTTC. Protein product: CASSLDPSASSYEQYF.